Below, 29 T cell receptor beta chains from the same sample are listed, as sequenced in a study of regulatory T cells in long-lasting Graves disease (dated by TCRdb to 2020 to 2023). In the paper's terms, the time point label means: newly diagnosed GD, antithyroid drugs for less than 3 months. RNA was extracted from PBMCs in TRIzol for both TCR sequencing and RNA sequencing. Library method: multiplex PCR. Sequencing was performed on an Illumina HiSeq 4000. To build TCR beta libraries, CDR3 regions were amplified by Arm-PCR using iRepertoire HTBI primers. TCRdb reanalyzed the raw reads on its own, using fastp at Q25 for trimming and MiXCR for clone calling, and kept in-frame beta chains. A single entry per CDR3 protein holds the most common genes and DNA from its merged rows. In all, the sample holds 350,000 to 450,000 distinct CDR3 sequences, and approximately 16% of those were seen once. Around 7.6% of the sample rests with the top ten.

This same sample was also taken into another study, of T cells in Graves' hyperthyroidism and ophthalmopathy.

The sample was peripheral blood mononuclear cells (PBMCs), taken at new diagnosis, from a patient treated with antithyroid drugs. The origin of the receptors is a woman in her thirties or forties with Graves disease. Donor details come from another sample of the same person, matched by shared clones.

The chain recombines TRBV4-2 with TRBJ2-5; D remains unclear. The V gene lost 0 bases and the J gene lost 9 bases, with 17 bases spanning the gap. Germline CDR1 reads LGHNA; CDR2 reads YNFKEQ. This CDR3 region has 15 residues. CDR3 region: CASSQETTTQSSQYF. The DNA for the CDR3 is TGTGCCAGCAGCCAAGAGACCACTACCCAATCATCCCAGTACTTC.

The chain carries TRBV6-1 and TRBJ1-2; 11 bases match TRBD1. Trimming took 4 bases from V and 6 from J; bases not matched to a gene: 7. The germline V gene encodes CDR1 MNHNS and CDR2 SASEGT. This CDR3 has 15 residues. The CDR3 region is CASSARTGGAHGYTF. The CDR3 nucleotides are TGTGCCAGCAGTGCCCGGACAGGGGGCGCCCATGGCTACACCTTC.

At least ten counts were recorded for this clonotype. A much bigger clone sits one base away, suggesting this may be a read error. V gene TRBV7-8 combines with J gene TRBJ1-2; TRBD1 matches at 8 bases. After removal of 4 bases from V and 6 bases from J, the junction contained 7 bases not matched to a gene. CDR1 and CDR2 from the germline V gene are SGHVS and FQNEAQ. This CDR3 spans 14 amino acids. The CDR3 spells CASSSGTGGHGYTF. CDR3 sequence (DNA): TGTGCCAGCAGCTCGGGGACAGGAGGGCATGGCTACACCTTC.

This clonotype was detected many times. The chain links TRBV7-9 to TRBJ1-1; TRBD1 agrees at 7 bases. V gave up 0 bases and J gave up 6 bases; unmatched junction bases: 1. Germline V CDR1 and CDR2: SEHNR, FQNEAQ (reference sequence). The CDR3 consists of 13 residues. The CDR3, as DNA: TGTGCCAGCAGCTTAGCCACAGGGGCTGAAGCTTTCTTT. It specifies CASSLATGAEAFF.

The chain uses TRBV5-1 and TRBJ2-1; D is unresolved. V shed 0 bases and J shed 4 bases, with 8 bases lying between them. This CDR3 is 14 amino acids long. In germline, CDR1 is SGHRS, CDR2 YFSETQ. CDR3 DNA: TGCGCCAGCAGCTTGGAACACGAGTACAATGAGCAGTTCTTC. Amino acids: CASSLEHEYNEQFF.

The chain couples TRBV24-1 to TRBJ2-1, with TRBD2 matching 10 bases. Germline CDR1 is KGHDR and CDR2 is SFDVKD. The CDR3 sequence is 17 residues long. Unmatched junction bases numbered 9, after V lost 3 bases and J lost 5 bases. In DNA, the CDR3 is TGTGCCACCAGTGATGCGATAGCGGGAGGTGGTGACAATGAGCAGTTCTTC. Its translation is CATSDAIAGGGDNEQFF.

This clonotype was seen many times. V is TRBV28 and J is TRBJ1-2; 8 nucleotides agree with TRBD1. Germline trimming cut 2 bases from V and 6 bases from J; bases unmatched to any gene: 5. Per the germline V gene, CDR1 is MDHEN and CDR2 is SYDVKM. The CDR3 runs 14 residues. This chain's CDR3 is CASSLGDRWDGYTF. The CDR3 DNA reads TGTGCCAGCAGTTTAGGGGACAGGTGGGATGGCTACACCTTC.

The rearrangement links TRBV11-3 to TRBJ2-3, with D tentatively TRBD2 (6 bases). V was pared by 5 bases and J by 0 bases, with 12 bases between. Per the germline V gene, CDR1 is SGHNT and CDR2 is YENEEA. The CDR3 consists of 15 residues. This CDR3 reads CASSPGSSSTDTQYF. CDR3 DNA sequence: TGTGCCAGCAGCCCCGGGAGTTCGAGCACAGATACGCAGTATTTT.

As concerns this clonotype: A junction end diverges from the germline sequence, so it may reflect a read error. The rearrangement joins TRBV12-5 to TRBJ1-2; maybe TRBD1 (5 bases). This CDR3 region has 11 residues. CDR1 LGHNT and CDR2 FRNRAP come from the germline V gene. This CDR3 reads CASGLGRGQSF. The CDR3, as DNA: TGTGCTAGTGGTTTGGGCCGGGGCCAAAGCTTC.

In its sample, this clonotype was seen a few times. The V and J genes are TRBV20-1 and TRBJ2-3; 8 bases agree with TRBD1. The CDR3 has 14 amino acids. The germline gives CDR1 DFQATT, CDR2 SNEGSKA (reference sequence). V lost 3 bases, J lost 3 bases, and 5 bases stayed unmatched. Written as DNA, the CDR3 is TGCAGTGCTAGGGACAGGGTGAATACAGATACGCAGTATTTT. Protein product: CSARDRVNTDTQYF.

V is TRBV7-9 and J is TRBJ2-7; 7 bases align to TRBD1. After removal of 5 bases from V and 0 bases from J, the junction contained 7 bases not matched to a gene. CDR1 and CDR2 (germline): SEHNR, FQNEAQ (reference sequence). This CDR3 contains 15 residues. The CDR3 sequence: CASSGGDSFSYEQYF. The CDR3 coding sequence is TGTGCCAGCAGCGGTGGGGACAGCTTCTCCTACGAGCAGTACTTC.

J is TRBJ1-4 and V is TRBV20-1, with D possibly being TRBD1 (5 bases). V shed 5 bases and J shed 10 bases, with 17 bases lying between them. Germline values: CDR1 DFQATT, CDR2 SNEGSKA (reference sequence). This CDR3 has 13 amino acids. The CDR3 region has the DNA TGCAGTGCTCCGACAGAGGGGACTGGAAAACTGTTTTTT. The encoded protein is CSAPTEGTGKLFF.

This clonotype was seen ten or more times. The chain employs TRBV20-1 and TRBJ2-7; D gene unclear. Between the trimmed V and J ends, which lost 3 bases and 2 bases, there was a span of 11 bases. Germline CDR1 reads DFQATT; CDR2 reads SNEGSKA (reference sequence). This CDR3 spans 13 amino acids. The CDR3 sequence is CSASVSEPYEQYF. For the CDR3, the DNA is TGCAGTGCTAGTGTCAGCGAGCCCTACGAGCAGTACTTC.

This clonotype was observed at least ten times. The gene calls are TRBV2 and TRBJ2-5; the D is unclear. This CDR3 is 13 amino acids long. Per germline, CDR1 SNHLY and CDR2 FYNNEI. V lost 8 bases and J lost 2, with 12 bases in between. The CDR3 is CASCRNFQETQYF. For the CDR3, the DNA is TGTGCCAGCTGCCGGAATTTTCAAGAGACCCAGTACTTC.

This clonotype occurred many times. J is TRBJ2-7 and V is TRBV12-5; D gene unclear. CDR3 length: 13 residues. The germline gives CDR1 LGHNT, CDR2 FRNRAP. The V and J ends lost 3 bases and 0 bases respectively, with 6 bases between them. The CDR3 is CASGFGVSYEQYF. The CDR3 DNA reads as TGTGCTAGTGGTTTTGGGGTCTCCTACGAGCAGTACTTC. The whole variable domain, remainder taken from reference TRBV12-5 and TRBJ2-7, is DARVTQTPRHKVTEMGQEVTMRCQPILGHNTVFWYRQTMMQGLELLAYFRNRAPLDDSGMPKDRFSAEMPDATLATLKIQPSEPRDSAVYFCASGFGVSYEQYFGPGTRLTVT.

V is TRBV13 and J is TRBJ1-3; 7 nucleotides align to TRBD1. The germline V gene has CDR1 PRHDT and CDR2 FYEKMQ (reference sequence). Trimming cost V 5 bases and J 3 bases; bases outside gene matches: 10. The CDR3 spans 16 residues. The CDR3 sequence: CASSAPGQSHGNTIYF. The CDR3 nucleotides are TGTGCCAGCAGCGCACCGGGACAGTCCCATGGAAACACCATATATTTT.

This clonotype has ten or more counts. Here the CDR3 reads CSVESGTVNTGELFF. CDR3 bases: TGCAGCGTTGAGTCCGGGACGGTGAACACCGGGGAGCTGTTTTTT. The chain employs TRBV29-1 and TRBJ2-2; D is tentatively TRBD1 or TRBD2 (5 bases each). Germline V gives CDR1 SQVTM, CDR2 ANQGSEA. Trimming shortened V by 3 bases and J by 1 base, and 12 bases separated the two germline ends. This CDR3 is 15 amino acids long.

At least ten counts were recorded for this clonotype. The chain links TRBV11-2 to TRBJ1-3; no reliable D call. The CDR3 sequence is 13 residues long. V dropped 5 bases and J dropped 2 bases, with 7 bases sitting between them. Germline CDR1 reads SGHAT; CDR2 reads FQNNGV. CDR3 bases: TGTGCCAGCAGCAGTTTCGCTGGAAACACCATATATTTT. It yields the protein CASSSFAGNTIYF.

The chain uses TRBV7-2 and TRBJ2-5; the D is unclear. V dropped 5 bases and J dropped 7 bases, with 14 bases sitting between them. This CDR3 has 13 amino acids. Germline lookup yields CDR1 SGHTA and CDR2 FQGNSA. CDR3 nucleotides: TGTGCCAGCAGCCGCGACTTAGTGGGGACCCAGTACTTC. This codes for CASSRDLVGTQYF.

About this clonotype: The junction differs from germline at one of its ends, possibly a read error. The chain employs TRBV10-3 and TRBJ2-7; D gene unclear. CDR3 length equals 13 residues. Germline V gene sequence: CDR1 ENHRY, CDR2 SYGVKD. The CDR3 spells CVISESILSEQYF. CDR3 coding DNA: TGTGTCATCAGTGAGTCGATTTTATCCGAGCAGTACTTC.

This clonotype was observed many times. The chain uses TRBV27 and TRBJ2-5; possible D gene TRBD1, 6 bases. Germline V gene lookup returns CDR1 MNHEY and CDR2 SMNVEV (reference sequence). Trimming took off 3 bases at V and 4 bases at J, with 15 bases between the two ends. The length of the CDR3 is 15 residues. The CDR3 DNA is TGTGCCAGCAGTTTGTTACAGGGCGACGGAGAGACCCAGTACTTC. Translating it yields CASSLLQGDGETQYF.

This clonotype was recorded at least ten times. The gene calls are TRBV6-1 and TRBJ2-7; a weak D match, TRBD1 (6 bases). CDR1 is MNHNS, CDR2 SASEGT, per germline. Trimming took off 11 bases at V and 0 bases at J, with 14 bases between the two ends. The CDR3 is made up of 13 amino acids. CDR3 loop: CASRQGSSYEQYF. CDR3 in DNA: TGTGCCTCCAGGCAGGGGAGCTCCTACGAGCAGTACTTC.

V gene TRBV7-2 combines with J gene TRBJ2-3, with TRBD2 identical over 8 bases. Germline CDR1 reads SGHTA; CDR2 reads FQGNSA. This CDR3 is 16 amino acids long. The ends lost 2 bases at V and 1 base at J; junction bases unmatched: 5. CDR3 amino acids: CASSLKRELGTDTQYF. CDR3 DNA sequence: TGTGCCAGCAGCTTAAAGCGGGAGCTGGGCACAGATACGCAGTATTTT.

This clonotype has at least ten counts. The gene calls are TRBV4-3 and TRBJ1-1; 7 bases map to TRBD1. The length of the CDR3 is 13 residues. Germline V CDR1 and CDR2: LGHNA, YSLEER. Trimming removed 0 bases from V and 10 bases from J; junction bases left unmatched: 5. CDR3 amino acids: CASSQERGRTAFF. The CDR3 DNA reads TGCGCCAGCAGCCAAGAGAGGGGGCGCACAGCTTTCTTT.

A remark on this clonotype: Given the absence of the conserved phenylalanine or tryptophan at the CDR3 end, a read error is likely. The DNA is omitted, as the CDR3 cannot be located on it reliably, and the CDR3 follows TCRdb's listing. The rearrangement links TRBV28 to TRBJ2-7; the table's D call, TRBD1, has no DNA check behind it. Germline V lookup: CDR1 MDHEN, CDR2 SYDVKM. From its first to its last residue, the CDR3 has 15 amino acids. CDR3 protein: CASSSRGRSSYERYL.

Remarks on this clonotype: A read error may explain this, as a much larger clone is one base away. This rearrangement joins TRBV7-2 to TRBJ2-3, with D perhaps matching TRBD2 (5 bases). CDR1 is SGHTA, CDR2 FQGNSA, per germline. This CDR3 has 15 residues. CDR3 amino acids: CASSLMRASTDTHYF. CDR3 DNA: TGTGCCAGCAGCTTAATGCGGGCGAGCACAGATACGCACTATTTT.

This clonotype was counted at least ten times. This sequence joins TRBV10-3 and TRBJ2-1; TRBD2 matches 11 bases. Germline CDR1 is ENHRY and CDR2 is SYGVKD. The ends lost 6 bases at V and 13 bases at J; junction bases unmatched: 11. This CDR3 region has 14 residues. The CDR3 region has the DNA TGTGCCATCAGCCTAGCGGGAGGCCCTAAATTACAGTTCTTC. Translated: CAISLAGGPKLQFF.

This clonotype was counted ten times or more. The chain uses TRBV10-3 and TRBJ2-3, with 14 bases lining up with TRBD2. From germline, CDR1 is ENHRY and CDR2 SYGVKD. V trimming: 8 bases; J trimming: 5 bases; junction bases outside the gene matches: 6. There are 15 residues in the CDR3. The CDR3 DNA reads as TGTGCCATCCAAGGACTAGCGGGAGGTGGAGATACGCAGTATTTT. Residues: CAIQGLAGGGDTQYF.

This clonotype was detected many times. The CDR3 region has the DNA TGTGCCAGCAGTTTGTTGCGGAAAAATGAGCAGTTCTTC. It yields the protein CASSLLRKNEQFF. The rearrangement links TRBV12-3 or TRBV12-4 to TRBJ2-1; no clear D. CDR3 size: 13 residues. V was cut by 3 bases and J by 7 bases, with 10 bases left in between.